This T cell receptor (beta chain) was retrieved from a study of T cell changes during pregnancy in multiple sclerosis. V lost 1 base and J lost 7; bases outside the gene matches: 10. There are 16 residues in the CDR3. CDR1 is MRHNA and CDR2 is SNTAGT in the germline V gene. Produced via immunoSEQ multiplex PCR; TCRdb's table is partial and in-frame only. The table records about 52,000 clones, 85% to 95% of them present only once. Sequences were derived from CD4+ T cells from peripheral blood mononuclear cells, sampled in the third trimester of pregnancy. V is TRBV6-4 and J is TRBJ1-2; 9 nucleotides match TRBD1. The receptor was derived from a female donor with multiple sclerosis, enrolled in a pregnancy study. The CDR3 DNA follows: TGTGCCAGCAGTGACTTGGATAGGACAGGGGTCCGTGGCTACACCTTC. Translation gives CASSDLDRTGVRGYTF.